A selection of T cell receptor beta chains follows, all from one sample in a study of radiotherapy plus CTLA-4 blockade in lung cancer. Assay: immunoSEQ multiplex PCR; the TCRdb copy retains only in-frame clones and omits some. In the table there are under 65,000 clones, roughly 80% of which are singletons. The sample here was peripheral blood, taken from a patient treated with radiotherapy plus ipilimumab. These receptors came from a human donor with non-small cell lung cancer who had a complete response to radiotherapy plus ipilimumab. Each CDR3 is given with its conserved first and last residue.

V	length	CDR3
TRBV5-1	18	CASSRGQGALSGANVLTF
TRBV2	14	CASLPAGGNNEQFF
TRBV19	14	CATATGSGNQPQHF
TRBV18	14	CASSPRQGTDTQYF
TRBV25-1	13	CASSSGQNTEAFF
TRBV27	15	CASSYPGQGGNEQFF
TRBV5-1	15	CASSFSGTANTEAFF
TRBV5-4	15	CASSLAGSHLFGYTF
TRBV19	13	CASSMQGITEAFF
TRBV10-1	15	CASSPGGPLNSPLHF
TRBV2	13	CASALGSYNEQFF
TRBV11-2	19	CASTEFKIRDSPSGNTIYF
TRBV19	16	CASSTTSGGFSYEQYF
TRBV5-4	15	CASSATGGVGTEAFF
TRBV23-1	17	CASKRTGTGDNTDTQYF
TRBV11-3	15	CASRVTGMSGGTQYF
TRBV29-1	16	CSVAGTSGRSGDTQYF
TRBV9	15	CASSFRLADTGELFF
TRBV10-2	15	CASSGFVAGLNTIYF
TRBV9	14	CASSERTSRHGYTF
TRBV30	12	CAWSGGLDGYTF
TRBV2	15	CASSSGQGNNSPLHF
TRBV18	15	CASSPQRALTDTQYF
TRBV5-6	15	CASSLETGGGNEQFF
TRBV19	15	CASIRQGLGDTEAFF
TRBV6-4	14	CASSEGVAGNEQFF
TRBV19	15	CASSYTGVSNQPQHF
TRBV9	15	CASSPRGGAHNEQFF
TRBV30	15	CAWSRVGVGNSPLHF
TRBV27	13	CASSLFGVGELFF
TRBV18	11	CASSLQETQYF
TRBV6-5	16	CASSYLPGTENSPLHF
TRBV28	15	CASSLGQPSGQPQHF
TRBV6-4	15	CATKKTGTSGLGYTF
TRBV28	12	CASSGANNGYTF
TRBV28	11	CASSWQGPQHF
TRBV19	17	CASSRIRQASSEETQYF
TRBV6-1	13	CASSDRGHTEAFF
TRBV7-9	16	CASSPGLAGAKNIQYF
TRBV5-6	15	CASSLRGYSGDTQYF
TRBV7-2	14	CASSLVAGDQPQHF
TRBV7-2	14	CASSLVANTGELFF
TRBV6-1	13	CAINSGSGNTIYF
TRBV5-1	16	CASSQKDRASLYGYTF
TRBV1	16	CTSGSRLAGEEETQYF
TRBV10-1	14	CASSGIGTEGEAFF
TRBV19	14	CASRDVVENEKLFF
TRBV5-4	14	CASSLGQRNTEAFF
TRBV4-1	18	CASSQGASPTGNNSPLHF